This note documents a single T cell receptor (beta chain) sequence. Its antigen is still unknown. Base qualities were left out, and no much larger clone turns up one base away. V ends up 3 bases short and J 2 bases short, with an unmatched junction base count of 8. Via the germline V gene (reference sequence), CDR1 is SEHNR and CDR2 FQNEAQ. From the cysteine through the phenylalanine, the CDR3 covers 17 amino acids. The DNA shown is the 51-base CDR3, in frame from base 1. The data originate from a study of blood T cell repertoires in COVID-19 (dated by TCRdb to about 2020). With respect to the entire study: Samples from collaborators originated in the United States, Italy and Spain and spanned both the acute and convalescent phases of COVID-19. Where available, HLA class I and class II types were taken from metadata supplied by the sample provider and were not determined by assay-based typing. The repertoires were released in a freely available public database intended as a resource for research on the immune response to SARS-CoV-2. The prospective study material was composed of cDNA or gDNA derived from T cells, B-cell-depleted T cells, or PBMCs. Subjects who had been exposed to COVID-19, were actively infected with it, or had recovered from it provided the deeply sampled blood TCRbeta repertoires that made up the dataset. The samples were drawn from two sources: the first 160 participants of the ongoing ImmuneRACE study, and 1,254 subjects contributed by 6 global collaborators. The sample metadata nearly always contained a de-identified subject ID, COVID-19 status, age in years and sex. Points the paper makes about the study in general: How much clinical and demographic metadata was included differed by source and by participant, and the metadata was provided uncurated.

TCRbeta CDR3 regions were amplified from genomic DNA by means of the immunoSEQ Assay, a bias-controlled multiplex PCR. The authors' analysis ran thus. The number of nucleated cells in each sample was estimated from the amplification of reference gene primers within the assay. To quantify the absolute abundance of each unique TCRbeta CDR3 rearrangement, sequence reads were collapsed and filtered. Productive Simpson clonality was computed per sample as the square root of Simpson's diversity index over productive rearrangements. Sourced from immuneACCESS, this table was stored by TCRdb with only in-frame sequences that have V and J called. A share of the clones is absent; for the studies checked, an unresolved V gene accounts for under half, and the remainder has no known explanation. D and trimming come from the DNA, and the V and J calls and clone size come from that table. The sample yields about 82,000 clones; 85% were counted once. The ten largest clones capture 15% to 20% of the sample.

Whole blood was collected in K2EDTA tubes by collaborating institutions according to the institutions' own protocols. For TCRbeta analysis, collaborators shipped samples in one of three forms: frozen whole blood, isolated PBMCs, or DNA extracted from either of those sample types. Sample: peripheral blood. The receptor was derived from an elderly man with active or convalescent COVID-19. This chain is built from TRBV7-9 and TRBJ2-3, with 10 central nucleotides matching TRBD2. The DNA sequence is as follows: TGTGCCAGCAGCTTCGTTAGCGGGAGGTGGGACACAGATACGCAGTATTTT. The translation is CASSFVSGRWDTDTQYF.